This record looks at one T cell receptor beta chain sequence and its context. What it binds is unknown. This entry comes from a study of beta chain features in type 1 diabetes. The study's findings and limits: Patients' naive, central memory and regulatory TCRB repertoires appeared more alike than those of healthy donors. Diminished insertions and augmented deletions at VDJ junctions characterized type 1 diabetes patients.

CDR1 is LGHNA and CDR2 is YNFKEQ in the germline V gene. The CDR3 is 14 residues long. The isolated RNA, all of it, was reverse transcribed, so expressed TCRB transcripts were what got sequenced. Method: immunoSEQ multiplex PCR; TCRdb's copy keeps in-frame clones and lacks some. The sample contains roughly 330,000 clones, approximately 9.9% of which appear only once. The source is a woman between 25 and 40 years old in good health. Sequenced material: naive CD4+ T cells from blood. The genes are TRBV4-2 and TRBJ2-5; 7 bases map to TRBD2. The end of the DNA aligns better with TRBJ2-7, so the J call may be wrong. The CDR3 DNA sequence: TGTGCCAGCAGCCAAGAAGAGCGGGACTACGAGCAGTACTTC. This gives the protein CASSQEERDYEQYF.